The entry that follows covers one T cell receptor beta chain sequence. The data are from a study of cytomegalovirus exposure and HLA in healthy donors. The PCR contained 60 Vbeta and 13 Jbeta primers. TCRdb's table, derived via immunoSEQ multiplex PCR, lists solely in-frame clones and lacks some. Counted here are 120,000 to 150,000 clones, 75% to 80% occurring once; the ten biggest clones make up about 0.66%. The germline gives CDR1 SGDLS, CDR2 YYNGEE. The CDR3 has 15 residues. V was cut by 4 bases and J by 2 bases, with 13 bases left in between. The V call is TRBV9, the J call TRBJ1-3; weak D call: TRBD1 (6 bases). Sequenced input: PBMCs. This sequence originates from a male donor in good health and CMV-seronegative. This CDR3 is CASSSRGSTGNTIYF. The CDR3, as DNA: TGTGCCAGCAGCTCGAGGGGGAGTACTGGAAACACCATATATTTT.